The rows below give T cell receptor beta chains drawn from one sample of a study of T cells in Graves' hyperthyroidism and ophthalmopathy. A single record per CDR3 protein comes from TCRdb applying MiXCR to the multiplex PCR reads. Found here are hundreds of thousands of distinct CDR3 sequences, 35% to 45% of them singletons; the top ten hold approximately 8.7%. The sample was blood. All receptors come from a man between 18 and 29 years old with Graves' hyperthyroidism. Both conserved end residues are part of each CDR3. D genes are given only for firm matches. Some rows have no size entry. The others give once, few or many, or a class for an expanded clone.

V	size	J	D	DNA	CDR3
TRBV7-9	few	TRBJ1-1	.	TGTGCCAGCAGCTTCTCTCAGGGAAGCGATGAAGCTTTCTTT	CASSFSQGSDEAFF
TRBV7-6	.	TRBJ1-3	.	TGTGCCAGCAGCTTGGCCTACGTGAGCTCTGGAAACACCATATATTTT	CASSLAYVSSGNTIYF
TRBV29-1	few	TRBJ2-3	.	TGCAGCGGGTCAGGGAGCGCAGATACGCAGTATTTT	CSGSGSADTQYF
TRBV29-1	.	TRBJ1-1	.	TGCAGCGTTGGTACGGCAACTGAAGCTTTCTTT	CSVGTATEAFF
TRBV7-9	.	TRBJ2-6	TRBD1	TGTGCCAGCAGCGGGACCCGGGACAGGGGGCGAGGGGCCAACGTCCTGACTTTC	CASSGTRDRGRGANVLTF
TRBV7-9	.	TRBJ1-1	TRBD1	TGTGCCAGCAGTCGAACCCCACAGGGGGGCACTGAAGCTTTCTTT	CASSRTPQGGTEAFF
TRBV19	many	TRBJ1-5	TRBD1	TGTGCCAGTAAGGTGGTAACAGGGGCTAGCAATCAGCCCCAGCATTTT	CASKVVTGASNQPQHF
TRBV7-6	.	TRBJ2-2	.	TGTGCCAGCAGCCCAGGGGTAACACAGAGCGGGGAGCTGTTTTTT	CASSPGVTQSGELFF
TRBV14	few	TRBJ1-3	.	TGTGCCAGCAGCCGCGGGACATTACAAAGAGGGGGAAACACCATATATTTT	CASSRGTLQRGGNTIYF
TRBV4-1	few	TRBJ2-7	TRBD1	TGCGCCAGCAGCCGACCGGGACAGGCCACGTACGAGCAGTACTTC	CASSRPGQATYEQYF
TRBV6-5	few	TRBJ2-7	TRBD1	TGTGCCAGCAGTTCCCGACAGGGGAGTAGGGAGCAGTACTTC	CASSSRQGSREQYF
TRBV24-1	.	TRBJ2-5	TRBD1	TGTGCCACCAGTGACCGAACCGGGACAGGGAACGGACAAGAGACCCAGTACTTC	CATSDRTGTGNGQETQYF
TRBV7-2	.	TRBJ2-7	TRBD1	TGTGCCAGCAGTTACGGACAGACAGGGGGCGATCCGTACTTC	CASSYGQTGGDPYF
TRBV25-1	.	TRBJ1-1	TRBD1	TGTGCCAGCAGCCTCCGGGACAGGGGGTATGCTTTCTTT	CASSLRDRGYAFF
TRBV20-1	many	TRBJ2-5	.	TGCAGTGCTTATCTGCCGAAACAAGAGACCCAGTACTTC	CSAYLPKQETQYF
TRBV5-4	few	TRBJ2-7	.	TGTGCCAGCAGCCCCTCAAAGGGGTTCTCCTACGAGCAGTACTTC	CASSPSKGFSYEQYF
TRBV4-1	.	TRBJ2-7	TRBD2	TGCGCCAGCAGCCAAGAACCGGGACTAGCGGGAGGTAACGAGCAGTACTTC	CASSQEPGLAGGNEQYF
TRBV11-1	.	TRBJ2-7	TRBD1	TGTGCCAGCAGCTTAGCTGGACAGGGGGGTCCTTCCTACGAGCAGTACTTC	CASSLAGQGGPSYEQYF
TRBV29-1	.	TRBJ2-2	TRBD2	TGCAGCGTTGAAGGCCTAGCGGGAGGAAAAACCGGGGAGCTGTTTTTT	CSVEGLAGGKTGELFF
TRBV2	.	TRBJ2-2	TRBD1	TGTGCCAGCAGTACGGGACAGGGGATTTACGGGGAGCTGTTTTTT	CASSTGQGIYGELFF
TRBV6-5	many	TRBJ1-2	.	TGTGCCAGCATATTGACCGTTATTGATGGCTACACCTTC	CASILTVIDGYTF
TRBV7-2	.	TRBJ2-2	.	TGTGCCAGCAGCCCACACAGGGAGGACACCGGGGAGCTGTTTTTT	CASSPHREDTGELFF
TRBV29-1	many	TRBJ1-2	.	TGCAGCGTTCCAAGGGGGGCGGAAGGCTACACCTTC	CSVPRGAEGYTF
TRBV2	.	TRBJ1-5	.	TGTGCCAGCAGTAGGGGGAACCGCAATCAGCCCCAGCATTTT	CASSRGNRNQPQHF
TRBV30	.	TRBJ1-1	.	TGTGCCTGGAGTAAGGACAGCTTGAACACTGAAGCTTTCTTT	CAWSKDSLNTEAFF
TRBV6-1	.	TRBJ2-7	TRBD2	TGTGCCAGCCAGACTAGCAGCTACGAGCAGTACTTC	CASQTSSYEQYF
TRBV24-1	many	TRBJ2-2	.	TGTGCCACCAGTGACCCTGAACTAGCTTACACCGGGGAGCTGTTTTTT	CATSDPELAYTGELFF
TRBV2	many	TRBJ2-7	TRBD2	TGTGCCATCAGCGGGACTCTCTCCTACGAGCAGTACTTC	CAISGTLSYEQYF
TRBV15	many	TRBJ1-4	.	TGTGCCACCAGCAGAGAGGGATCCCCCGGGGAAAAACTGTTTTTT	CATSREGSPGEKLFF
TRBV5-1	many	TRBJ1-2	TRBD1	TGCGCCAGCAGCCCACAGGGGTCCTACTATGGCTACACCTTC	CASSPQGSYYGYTF
TRBV7-2	few	TRBJ2-5	TRBD1	TGTGCCAGCAGCTCGACAGGGGAGGTAGAGACCCAGTACTTC	CASSSTGEVETQYF
TRBV25-1	.	TRBJ2-7	.	TGTGCCAGCAACCCTGATTCCAGGGGGGTCTCCTACGAGCAGTACTTC	CASNPDSRGVSYEQYF
TRBV6-1	once	TRBJ2-5	.	TGTGCCAGCAGTGAAGTGGAACTCCAAGAGACCCAGTACTTC	CASSEVELQETQYF
TRBV29-1	.	TRBJ2-7	TRBD2	TGCAGCGTGGGGAGGAGCGGGAGTACAGACGAGCAGTACTTC	CSVGRSGSTDEQYF
TRBV12-3/TRBV12-4	many	TRBJ1-5	.	TGTGCCAGCAGTTTGGGGACCCTCAATCAGCCCCAGCATTTT	CASSLGTLNQPQHF
TRBV19	.	TRBJ1-6	.	TGTGCCAGTAGTATAGACAGGGACGGGTCACCCCTCCACTTT	CASSIDRDGSPLHF
TRBV29-1	many	TRBJ1-1	.	TGCAGCGTTACCCCTGACGGAATTTGGAACACTGAAGCTTTCTTT	CSVTPDGIWNTEAFF
TRBV12-3/TRBV12-4	few	TRBJ1-3	.	TGTGCCAGCAGCCCTTTGCCGGGTGGAAACACCATATATTTT	CASSPLPGGNTIYF
TRBV5-5	.	TRBJ2-5	.	TGTGCCAGCAGCGATGACGTCGGGGGACAAGAGACCCAGTACTTC	CASSDDVGGQETQYF
TRBV20-1	.	TRBJ2-2	TRBD2	TGCAGTGCTAGAGATCCCAGGACTAGCGGGAGTTTTGACACCGGGGAGCTGTTTTTT	CSARDPRTSGSFDTGELFF
TRBV7-8	.	TRBJ1-1	.	TGTGCCAGCAGCTTCTGGACAGAACTAATGAACACTGAAGCTTTCTTT	CASSFWTELMNTEAFF
TRBV29-1	many	TRBJ2-2	.	TGCAGCGTTGAGGAACGGGGATACACCGGGGAGCTGTTTTTT	CSVEERGYTGELFF
TRBV19	many	TRBJ1-5	.	TGTGCCAGTAGTACGGAACAGTTCAATCAGCCCCAGCATTTT	CASSTEQFNQPQHF
TRBV9	.	TRBJ1-1	.	TGTGCCAGCAGCGTAGGGCCTCAGGGAGGGACGGGCACTGAAGCTTTCTTT	CASSVGPQGGTGTEAFF
TRBV9	few	TRBJ2-5	TRBD2	TGTGCCAGCAGCGTAGGAGGGACTAGCGGGGTTCAAGAGACCCAGTACTTC	CASSVGGTSGVQETQYF
TRBV5-5	few	TRBJ2-7	.	TGTGCCAGCGAGCTCCAGGCCCCGGGCGAGCAGTACTTC	CASELQAPGEQYF
TRBV7-6	few	TRBJ2-7	.	TGTGCCAGCAGTTTACGTTCCGTTAGCTCCTACGAGCAGTACTTC	CASSLRSVSSYEQYF
TRBV20-1	few	TRBJ1-4	.	TGCAGTGCTAGTCCCTGGGGTACGGGGCCTTTTGAAAAACTGTTTTTT	CSASPWGTGPFEKLFF
TRBV25-1	few	TRBJ1-6	.	TGTGCCAGCAGTGCTGGACTGAATTCACCCCTCCACTTT	CASSAGLNSPLHF
TRBV10-1	.	TRBJ2-2	TRBD1	TGCGCCAGCAGTGATCTCCCAGGGGGCATGGATCCCGGGGAGCTGTTTTTT	CASSDLPGGMDPGELFF
TRBV2	few	TRBJ1-4	TRBD1	TGTGCCAGCAGCCCCGAACAAGGGGGCCGGGGTGAAAAACTGTTTTTT	CASSPEQGGRGEKLFF
TRBV29-1	.	TRBJ2-5	TRBD2	TGCAGCGTTTTGGGACTAGCGGGAGTGGAGACCCAGTACTTC	CSVLGLAGVETQYF
TRBV7-9	few	TRBJ2-2	.	TGTGCCAGCAGCTTAGTATGGGACACGAACACCGGGGAGCTGTTTTTT	CASSLVWDTNTGELFF
TRBV29-1	once	TRBJ1-2	.	TGCAGCGTTGAGAGCAGTTTCTTCCAATCCGGCTACACCTTC	CSVESSFFQSGYTF
TRBV9	few	TRBJ2-7	TRBD1	TGTGCCAGCAGCGTAGAGGGACAGGGGCTGTCCGAGCAGTACTTC	CASSVEGQGLSEQYF
TRBV7-9	.	TRBJ1-1	.	TGTGCCAGCAGCTTAGTTGCCAGACCGAACACTGAAGCTTTCTTT	CASSLVARPNTEAFF
TRBV25-1	.	TRBJ2-7	.	TGTGCTGGGGGCGGGGACCGAGACTACGAGCAGTACTTC	CAGGGDRDYEQYF
TRBV9	few	TRBJ1-4	.	TGTGCCAGCAGCGGCCCGGACAGCGGCGAAAAACTGTTTTTT	CASSGPDSGEKLFF